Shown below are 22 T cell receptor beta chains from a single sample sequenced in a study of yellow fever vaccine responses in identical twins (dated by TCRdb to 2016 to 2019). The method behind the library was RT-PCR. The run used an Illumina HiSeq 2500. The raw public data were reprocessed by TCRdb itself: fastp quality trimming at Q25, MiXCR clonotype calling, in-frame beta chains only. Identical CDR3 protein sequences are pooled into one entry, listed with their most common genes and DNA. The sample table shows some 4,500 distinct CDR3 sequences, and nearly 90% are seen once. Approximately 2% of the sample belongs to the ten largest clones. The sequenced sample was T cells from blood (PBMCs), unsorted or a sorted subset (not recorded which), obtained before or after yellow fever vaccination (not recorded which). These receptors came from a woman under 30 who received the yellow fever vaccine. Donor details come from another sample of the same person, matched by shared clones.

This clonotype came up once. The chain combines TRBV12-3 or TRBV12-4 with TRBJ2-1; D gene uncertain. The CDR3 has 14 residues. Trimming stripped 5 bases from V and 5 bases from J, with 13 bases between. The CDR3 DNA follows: TGTGCCAGCAGTAATCTCCGAACTGACAATGAGCAGTTCTTC. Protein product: CASSNLRTDNEQFF.

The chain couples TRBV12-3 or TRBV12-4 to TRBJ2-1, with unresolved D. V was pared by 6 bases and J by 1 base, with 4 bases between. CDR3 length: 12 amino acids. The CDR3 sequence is CASRSSYNEQFF. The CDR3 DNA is TGTGCCAGCAGGAGTTCCTACAATGAGCAGTTCTTC.

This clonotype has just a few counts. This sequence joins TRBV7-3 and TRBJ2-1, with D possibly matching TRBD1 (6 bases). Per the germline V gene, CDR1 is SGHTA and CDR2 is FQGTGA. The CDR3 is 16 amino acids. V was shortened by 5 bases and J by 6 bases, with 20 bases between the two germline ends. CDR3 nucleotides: TGTGCCAGCAGCCTCACTGTCGGGACACTAATCAATGAGCAGTTCTTC. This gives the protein CASSLTVGTLINEQFF.

The CDR3 loop reads CASREVGRETQYF. The CDR3 DNA is TGTGCCAGCAGGGAGGTGGGGCGAGAGACCCAGTACTTC. This rearrangement joins TRBV6-1 to TRBJ2-5; D might be TRBD1 or TRBD2, each matching 5 bases. Germline CDR1 and CDR2: MNHNS and SASEGT. The length of the CDR3 is 13 residues. The V and J ends lost 6 bases and 4 bases respectively, with 12 bases between them.

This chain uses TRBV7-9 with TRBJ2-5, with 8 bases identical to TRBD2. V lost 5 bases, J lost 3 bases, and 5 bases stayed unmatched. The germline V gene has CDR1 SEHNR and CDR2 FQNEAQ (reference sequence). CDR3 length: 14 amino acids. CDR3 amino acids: CASSSGGTEETQYF. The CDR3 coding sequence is TGTGCCAGCAGCAGCGGGGGAACCGAAGAGACCCAGTACTTC. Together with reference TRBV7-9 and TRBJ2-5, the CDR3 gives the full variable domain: DTGVSQNPRHKITKRGQNVTFRCDPISEHNRLYWYRQTLGQGPEFLTYFQNEAQLEKSRLLSDRFSAERPKGSFSTLEIQRTEQGDSAMYLCASSSGGTEETQYFGPGTRLLVL.

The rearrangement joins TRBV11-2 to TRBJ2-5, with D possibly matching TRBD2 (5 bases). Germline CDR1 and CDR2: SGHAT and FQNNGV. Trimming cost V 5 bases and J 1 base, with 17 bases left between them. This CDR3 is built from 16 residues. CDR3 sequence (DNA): TGTGCCAGCAGCCCGTTCGTTAAGCGGCTCCAAGAGACCCAGTACTTC. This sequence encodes CASSPFVKRLQETQYF.

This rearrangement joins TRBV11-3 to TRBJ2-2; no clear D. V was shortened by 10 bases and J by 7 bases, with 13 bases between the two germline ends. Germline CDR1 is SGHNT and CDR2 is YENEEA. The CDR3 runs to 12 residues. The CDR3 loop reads CANSGALGELFF. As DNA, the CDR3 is TGTGCCAACTCAGGAGCTCTCGGGGAGCTGTTTTTT.

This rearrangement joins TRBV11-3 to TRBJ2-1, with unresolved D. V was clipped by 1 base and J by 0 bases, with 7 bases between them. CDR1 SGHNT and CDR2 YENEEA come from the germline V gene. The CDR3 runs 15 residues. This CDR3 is CASSLGDSSYNEQFF. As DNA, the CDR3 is TGTGCCAGCAGCTTAGGGGATAGCTCCTACAATGAGCAGTTCTTC.

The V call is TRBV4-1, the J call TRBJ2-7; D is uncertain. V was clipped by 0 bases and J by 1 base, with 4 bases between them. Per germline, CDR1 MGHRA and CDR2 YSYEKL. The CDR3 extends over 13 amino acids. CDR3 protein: CASSQDWSYEQYF. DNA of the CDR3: TGCGCCAGCAGCCAAGATTGGTCCTACGAGCAGTACTTC.

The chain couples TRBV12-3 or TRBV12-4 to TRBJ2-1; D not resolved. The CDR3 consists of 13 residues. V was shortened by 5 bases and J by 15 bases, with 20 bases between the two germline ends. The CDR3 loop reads CASSPGPTPSVFF. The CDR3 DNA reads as TGTGCCAGCAGTCCCGGACCCACCCCCTCGGTGTTCTTC.

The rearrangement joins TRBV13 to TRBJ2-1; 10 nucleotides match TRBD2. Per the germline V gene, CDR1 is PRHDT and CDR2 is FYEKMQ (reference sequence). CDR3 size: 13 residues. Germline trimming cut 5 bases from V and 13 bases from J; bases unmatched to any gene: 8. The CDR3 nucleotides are TGTGCCAGCAGCCCTTCAATAGCGGGGGGACAGTTCTTC. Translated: CASSPSIAGGQFF.

CDR3 DNA: TGTGCCAGCAGCTTAGTGGCAGGGCTCGAGCAGTACTTC. This codes for CASSLVAGLEQYF. This chain connects TRBV11-1 to TRBJ2-7; weak D call: TRBD1 (5 bases). The V gene's germline CDR1 is SGHAT and CDR2 FQDESV (reference sequence). The CDR3 spans 13 residues. The V end lost 1 base, the J end lost 6 bases, and 10 bases lay between the germline ends.

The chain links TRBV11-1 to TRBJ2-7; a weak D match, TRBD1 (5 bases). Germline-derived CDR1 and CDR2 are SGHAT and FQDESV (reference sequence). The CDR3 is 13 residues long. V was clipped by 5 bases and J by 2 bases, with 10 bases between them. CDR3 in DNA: TGTGCCAGCAGCCGACAGCTCACCTACGAGCAGTACTTC. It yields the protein CASSRQLTYEQYF.

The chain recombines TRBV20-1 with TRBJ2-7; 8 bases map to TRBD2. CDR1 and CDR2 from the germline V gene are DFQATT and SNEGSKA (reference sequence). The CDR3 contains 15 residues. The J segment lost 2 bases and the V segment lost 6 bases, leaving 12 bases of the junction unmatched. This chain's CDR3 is CSATFGGGPAYEQYF. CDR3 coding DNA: TGCAGTGCCACCTTCGGGGGGGGGCCCGCCTACGAGCAGTACTTC.

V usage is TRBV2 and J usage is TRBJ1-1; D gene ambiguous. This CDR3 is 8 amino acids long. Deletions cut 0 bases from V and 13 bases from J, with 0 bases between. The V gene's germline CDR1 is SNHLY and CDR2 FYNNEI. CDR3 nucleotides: TGTGCCAGCAGTGAAGCTTTCTTT. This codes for CASSEAFF.

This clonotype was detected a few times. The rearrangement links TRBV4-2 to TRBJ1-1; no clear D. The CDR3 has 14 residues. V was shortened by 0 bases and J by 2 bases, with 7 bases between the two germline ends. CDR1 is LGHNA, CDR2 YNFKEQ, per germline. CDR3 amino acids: CASSQDSSNTEAFF. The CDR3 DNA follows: TGTGCCAGCAGCCAAGATAGCAGCAACACTGAAGCTTTCTTT.

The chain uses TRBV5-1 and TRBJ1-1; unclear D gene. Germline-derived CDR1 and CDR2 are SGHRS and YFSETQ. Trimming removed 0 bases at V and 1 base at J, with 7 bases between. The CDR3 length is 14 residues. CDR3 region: CASSLEGPNTEAFF. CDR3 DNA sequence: TGCGCCAGCAGCTTGGAGGGCCCGAACACTGAAGCTTTCTTT.

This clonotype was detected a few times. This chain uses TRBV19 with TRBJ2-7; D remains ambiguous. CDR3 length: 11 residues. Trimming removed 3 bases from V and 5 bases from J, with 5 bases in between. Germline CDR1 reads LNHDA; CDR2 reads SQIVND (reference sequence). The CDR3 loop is CASSIYDEQYF. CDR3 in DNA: TGTGCCAGTAGTATTTACGACGAGCAGTACTTC.

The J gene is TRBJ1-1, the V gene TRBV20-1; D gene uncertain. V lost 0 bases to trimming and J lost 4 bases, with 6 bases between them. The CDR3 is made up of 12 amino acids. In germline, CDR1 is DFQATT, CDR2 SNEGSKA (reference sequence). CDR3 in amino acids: CSARDKVTEAFF. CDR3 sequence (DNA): TGCAGTGCTAGAGATAAGGTCACTGAAGCTTTCTTT.

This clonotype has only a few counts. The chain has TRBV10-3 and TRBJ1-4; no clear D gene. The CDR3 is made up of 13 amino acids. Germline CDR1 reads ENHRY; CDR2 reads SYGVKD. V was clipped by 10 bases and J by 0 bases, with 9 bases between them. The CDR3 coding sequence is TGTGCCACACAAAGAGCAACTAATGAAAAACTGTTTTTT. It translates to CATQRATNEKLFF.

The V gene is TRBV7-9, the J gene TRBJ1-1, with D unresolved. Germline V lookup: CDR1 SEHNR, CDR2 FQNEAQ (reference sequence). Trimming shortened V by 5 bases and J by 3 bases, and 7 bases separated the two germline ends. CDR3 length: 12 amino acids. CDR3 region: CASSRTDTEAFF. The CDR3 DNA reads TGTGCCAGCAGCCGAACCGACACTGAAGCTTTCTTT.

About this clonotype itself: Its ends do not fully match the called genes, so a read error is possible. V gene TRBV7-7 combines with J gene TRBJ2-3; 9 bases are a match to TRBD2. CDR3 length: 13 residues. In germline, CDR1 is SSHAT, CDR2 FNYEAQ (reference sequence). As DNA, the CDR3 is TGTGCTAGCAGCGTAGGACTAGCGGATACGCAGTATTTT. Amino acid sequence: CASSVGLADTQYF.